This T cell receptor (beta chain) was sequenced during a study of cytomegalovirus exposure and HLA in healthy donors. Details on this clone: Its antigen is as yet unknown.

PCR used 60 Vbeta primers and 13 Jbeta primers. The data were produced by immunoSEQ multiplex PCR, yet TCRdb's version contains in-frame clones alone and is incomplete. The sample holds about 160,000 clones. V was pared by 3 bases and J by 6 bases, with 7 bases of the junction left unmatched. Germline-derived CDR1 and CDR2 are SGHRS and YFSETQ. This CDR3 is built from 14 residues. General observations from the study: TCR beta sequences numbering around 15,000 were associated with HLA alleles at 0.05 false discovery rate in a later analysis. Researchers reported in a later analysis that common viral pathogens appeared linked to several top clusters. In vitro checks showed that a few CMV-associated chains really do target CMV antigens.

Sample: PBMCs. V is TRBV5-1 and J is TRBJ2-7; 9 nucleotides align to TRBD1. The receptor was derived from a woman aged 55-75 years in good health and CMV-seronegative. As DNA, the CDR3 is TGCGCCAGCAGCTCGGGACAGGGAGCGGTCGAGCAGTACTTC. Amino acid sequence: CASSSGQGAVEQYF.